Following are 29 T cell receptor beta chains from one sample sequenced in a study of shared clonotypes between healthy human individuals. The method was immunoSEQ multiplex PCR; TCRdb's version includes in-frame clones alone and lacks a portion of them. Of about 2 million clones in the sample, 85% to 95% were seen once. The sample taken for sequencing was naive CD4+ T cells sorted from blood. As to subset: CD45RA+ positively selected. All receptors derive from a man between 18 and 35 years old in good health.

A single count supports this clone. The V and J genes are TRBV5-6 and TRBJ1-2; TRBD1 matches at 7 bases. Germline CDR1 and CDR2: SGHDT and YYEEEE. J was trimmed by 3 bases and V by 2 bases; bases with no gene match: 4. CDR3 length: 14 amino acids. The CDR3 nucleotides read TGTGCCAGCAGCTTAGGGGGCATAGACTATGGCTACACCTTC. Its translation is CASSLGGIDYGYTF.

CDR3 sequence: CASSFGTGNGQPQHF. CDR3 coding DNA: TGTGCCAGCAGCTTCGGGACAGGGAACGGGCAGCCCCAGCATTTT. The chain couples TRBV5-4 to TRBJ1-5; 9 bases are a match to TRBD1. This CDR3 has 15 amino acids. Germline values: CDR1 SGHNT, CDR2 YYREEE (reference sequence). V trimming: 2 bases; J trimming: 7 bases; junction bases outside the gene matches: 7.

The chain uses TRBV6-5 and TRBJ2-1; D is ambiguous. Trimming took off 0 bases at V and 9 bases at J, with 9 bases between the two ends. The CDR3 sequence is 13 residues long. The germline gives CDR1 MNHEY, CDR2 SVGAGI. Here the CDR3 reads CASSYSFGSEQFF. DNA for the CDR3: TGTGCCAGCAGTTACTCGTTTGGGTCTGAGCAGTTCTTC.

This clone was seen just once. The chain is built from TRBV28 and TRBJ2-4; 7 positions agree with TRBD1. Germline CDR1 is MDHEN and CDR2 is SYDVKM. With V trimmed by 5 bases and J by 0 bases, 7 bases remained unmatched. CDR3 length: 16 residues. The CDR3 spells CASSNRQGLAKNIQYF. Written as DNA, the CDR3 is TGTGCCAGCAGTAACCGACAGGGCCTAGCCAAAAACATTCAGTACTTC.

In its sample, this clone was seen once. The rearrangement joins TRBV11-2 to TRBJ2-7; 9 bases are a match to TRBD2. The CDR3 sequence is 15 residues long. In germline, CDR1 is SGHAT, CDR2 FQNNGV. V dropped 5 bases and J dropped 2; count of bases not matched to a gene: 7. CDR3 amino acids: CASSRVSGRAYEQYF. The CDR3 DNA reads TGTGCCAGCAGCCGGGTTAGCGGGAGAGCCTACGAGCAGTACTTC. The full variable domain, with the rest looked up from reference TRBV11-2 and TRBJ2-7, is EAGVAQSPRYKIIEKRQSVAFWCNPISGHATLYWYQQILGQGPKLLIQFQNNGVVDDSQLPKDRFSAERLKGVDSTLKIQPAKLEDSAVYLCASSRVSGRAYEQYFGPGTRLTVT.

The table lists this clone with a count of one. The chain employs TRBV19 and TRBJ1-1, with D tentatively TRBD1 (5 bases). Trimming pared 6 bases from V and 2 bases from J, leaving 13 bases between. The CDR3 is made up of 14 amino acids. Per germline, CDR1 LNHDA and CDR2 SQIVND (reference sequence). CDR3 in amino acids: CASREQGGNTEAFF. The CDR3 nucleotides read TGTGCCAGTAGGGAGCAGGGTGGTAACACTGAAGCTTTCTTT.

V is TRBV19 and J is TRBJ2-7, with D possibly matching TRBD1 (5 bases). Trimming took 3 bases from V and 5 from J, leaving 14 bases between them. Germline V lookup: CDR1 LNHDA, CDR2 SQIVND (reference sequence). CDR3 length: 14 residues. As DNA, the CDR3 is TGTGCCAGTAGTATTAGGGGCAGAAAGGACGAGCAGTACTTC. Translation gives CASSIRGRKDEQYF.

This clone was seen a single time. CDR3 loop: CASMASSSYNSPLHF. The CDR3 nucleotides read TGTGCCAGCATGGCCTCGAGCTCCTATAATTCACCCCTCCACTTT. The genes are TRBV27 and TRBJ1-6; D not resolved. V lost 7 bases and J lost 0, with 10 bases in between. Looked up from germline, CDR1 is MNHEY and CDR2 is SMNVEV (reference sequence). The CDR3 loop spans 15 amino acids.

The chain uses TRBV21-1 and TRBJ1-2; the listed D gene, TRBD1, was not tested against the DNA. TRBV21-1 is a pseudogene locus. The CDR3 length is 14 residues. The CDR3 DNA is TGTGCCAGCAGTTCAGGGGGTTTGGACTATGGCTACACCTTC. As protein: CASSSGGLDYGYTF.

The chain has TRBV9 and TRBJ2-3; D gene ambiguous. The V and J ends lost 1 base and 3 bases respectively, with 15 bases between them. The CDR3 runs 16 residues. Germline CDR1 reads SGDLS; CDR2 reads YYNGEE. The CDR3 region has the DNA TGTGCCAGCAGCGTAAGAGGTGACGGAGCTACAGATACGCAGTATTTT. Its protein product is CASSVRGDGATDTQYF.

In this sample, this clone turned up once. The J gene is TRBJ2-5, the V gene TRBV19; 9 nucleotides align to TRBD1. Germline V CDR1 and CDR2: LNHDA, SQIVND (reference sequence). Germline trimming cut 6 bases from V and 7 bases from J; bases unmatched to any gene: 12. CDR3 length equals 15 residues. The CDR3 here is CASRDIGQGIRTQYF. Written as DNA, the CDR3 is TGTGCCAGTAGAGATATTGGACAGGGGATACGGACCCAGTACTTC.

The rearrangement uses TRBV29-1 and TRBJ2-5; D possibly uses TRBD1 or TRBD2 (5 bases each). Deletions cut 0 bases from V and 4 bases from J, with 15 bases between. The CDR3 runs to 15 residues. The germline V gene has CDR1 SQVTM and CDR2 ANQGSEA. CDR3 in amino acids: CSVEDLGVLGETQYF. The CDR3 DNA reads TGCAGCGTTGAAGATCTAGGGGTACTAGGAGAGACCCAGTACTTC.

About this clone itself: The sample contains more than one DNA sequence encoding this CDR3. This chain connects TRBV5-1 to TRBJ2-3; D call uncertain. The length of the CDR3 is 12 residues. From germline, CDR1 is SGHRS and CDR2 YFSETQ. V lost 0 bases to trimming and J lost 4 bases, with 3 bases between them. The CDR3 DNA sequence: TGCGCCAGCAGCTTGGCCTCAGATACGCAGTATTTT. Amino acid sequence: CASSLASDTQYF.

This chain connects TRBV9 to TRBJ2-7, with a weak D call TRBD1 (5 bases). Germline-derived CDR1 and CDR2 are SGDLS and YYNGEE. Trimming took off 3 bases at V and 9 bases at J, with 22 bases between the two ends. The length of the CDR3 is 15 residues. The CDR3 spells CASSAEARGWGTQYF. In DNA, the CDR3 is TGTGCCAGCAGCGCAGAGGCAAGGGGCTGGGGTACGCAGTACTTC.

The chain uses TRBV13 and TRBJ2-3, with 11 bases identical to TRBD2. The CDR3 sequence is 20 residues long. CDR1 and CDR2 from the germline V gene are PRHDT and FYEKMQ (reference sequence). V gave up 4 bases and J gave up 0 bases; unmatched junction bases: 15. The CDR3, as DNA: TGTGCCAGCAGCTCCCCCTCGGTAAAGACTAGCGGGGAAAGCACAGATACGCAGTATTTT. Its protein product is CASSSPSVKTSGESTDTQYF.

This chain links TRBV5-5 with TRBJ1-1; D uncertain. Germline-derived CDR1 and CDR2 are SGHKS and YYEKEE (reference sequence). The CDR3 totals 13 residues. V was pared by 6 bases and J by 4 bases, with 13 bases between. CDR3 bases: TGTGCCAGCACCTTCCGGGGTGGCACTGAAGCTTTCTTT. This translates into CASTFRGGTEAFF.

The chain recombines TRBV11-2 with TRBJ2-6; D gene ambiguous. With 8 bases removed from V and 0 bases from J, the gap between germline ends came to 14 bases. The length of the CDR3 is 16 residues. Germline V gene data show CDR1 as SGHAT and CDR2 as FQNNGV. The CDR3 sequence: CASQLVTGSGANVLTF. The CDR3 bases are TGTGCCAGCCAGTTGGTCACGGGCTCTGGGGCCAACGTCCTGACTTTC.

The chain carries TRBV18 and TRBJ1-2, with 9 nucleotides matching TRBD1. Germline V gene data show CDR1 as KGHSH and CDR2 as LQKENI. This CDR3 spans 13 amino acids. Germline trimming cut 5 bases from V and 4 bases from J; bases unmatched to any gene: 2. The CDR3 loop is CASSEGQGYGYTF. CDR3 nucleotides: TGTGCCAGCTCAGAGGGACAGGGCTATGGCTACACCTTC.

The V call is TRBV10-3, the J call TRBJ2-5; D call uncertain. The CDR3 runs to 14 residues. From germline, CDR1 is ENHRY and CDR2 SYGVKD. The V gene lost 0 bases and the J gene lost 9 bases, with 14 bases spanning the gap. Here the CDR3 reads CAISESTLDMSQYF. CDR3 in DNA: TGTGCCATCAGTGAGTCGACTCTTGATATGTCCCAGTACTTC.

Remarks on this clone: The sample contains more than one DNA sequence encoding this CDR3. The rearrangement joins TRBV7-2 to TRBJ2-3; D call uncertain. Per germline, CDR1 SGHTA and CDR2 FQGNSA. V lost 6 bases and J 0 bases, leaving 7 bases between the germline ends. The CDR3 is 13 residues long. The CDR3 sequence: CASRRSSTDTQYF. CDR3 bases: TGTGCCAGCAGGAGAAGTAGCACAGATACGCAGTATTTT.

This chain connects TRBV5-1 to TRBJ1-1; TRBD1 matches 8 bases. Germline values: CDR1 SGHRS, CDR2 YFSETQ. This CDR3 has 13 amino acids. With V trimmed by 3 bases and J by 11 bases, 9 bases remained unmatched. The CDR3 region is CASSSDRASGAFF. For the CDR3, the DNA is TGCGCCAGCAGCTCGGACAGGGCTTCAGGGGCTTTCTTT.

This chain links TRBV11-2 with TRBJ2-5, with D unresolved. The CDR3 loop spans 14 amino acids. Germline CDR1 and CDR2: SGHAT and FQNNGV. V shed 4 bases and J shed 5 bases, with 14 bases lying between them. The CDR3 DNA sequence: TGTGCCAGCAGCTCAGCCGCCCCCGAGGAGACCCAGTACTTC. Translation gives CASSSAAPEETQYF.

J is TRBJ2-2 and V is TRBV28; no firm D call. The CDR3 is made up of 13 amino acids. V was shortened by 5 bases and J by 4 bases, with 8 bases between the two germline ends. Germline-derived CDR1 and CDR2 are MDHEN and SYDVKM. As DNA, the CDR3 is TGTGCCAGCAGTCGACGTGGCACCGGGGAGCTGTTTTTT. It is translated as CASSRRGTGELFF.

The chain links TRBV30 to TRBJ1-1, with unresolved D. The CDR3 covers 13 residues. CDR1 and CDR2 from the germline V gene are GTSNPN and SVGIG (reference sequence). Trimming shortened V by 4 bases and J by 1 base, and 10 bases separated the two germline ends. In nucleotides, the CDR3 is TGTGCCTGGACTTTTGACTCGAACACTGAAGCTTTCTTT. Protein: CAWTFDSNTEAFF. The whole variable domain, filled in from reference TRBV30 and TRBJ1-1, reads SQTIHQWPATLVQPVGSPLSLECTVEGTSNPNLYWYRQAAGRGLQLLFYSVGIGQISSEVPQNLSASRPQDRQFILSSKKLLLSDSGFYLCAWTFDSNTEAFFGQGTRLTVV.

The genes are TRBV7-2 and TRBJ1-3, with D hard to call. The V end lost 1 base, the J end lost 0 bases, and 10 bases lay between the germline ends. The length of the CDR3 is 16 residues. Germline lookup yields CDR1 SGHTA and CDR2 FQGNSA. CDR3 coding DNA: TGTGCCAGCAGCTTAGGGCCAGTACACTCTGGAAACACCATATATTTT. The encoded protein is CASSLGPVHSGNTIYF.

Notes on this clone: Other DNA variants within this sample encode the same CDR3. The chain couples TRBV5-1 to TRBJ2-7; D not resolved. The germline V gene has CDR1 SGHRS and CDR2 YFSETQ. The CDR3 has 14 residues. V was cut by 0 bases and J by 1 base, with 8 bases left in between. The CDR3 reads CASSLVAGSYEQYF. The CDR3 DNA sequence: TGCGCCAGCAGCTTGGTCGCCGGATCCTACGAGCAGTACTTC. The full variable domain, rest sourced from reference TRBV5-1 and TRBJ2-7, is KAGVTQTPRYLIKTRGQQVTLSCSPISGHRSVSWYQQTPGQGLQFLFEYFSETQRNKGNFPGRFSGRQFSNSRSEMNVSTLELGDSALYLCASSLVAGSYEQYFGPGTRLTVT.

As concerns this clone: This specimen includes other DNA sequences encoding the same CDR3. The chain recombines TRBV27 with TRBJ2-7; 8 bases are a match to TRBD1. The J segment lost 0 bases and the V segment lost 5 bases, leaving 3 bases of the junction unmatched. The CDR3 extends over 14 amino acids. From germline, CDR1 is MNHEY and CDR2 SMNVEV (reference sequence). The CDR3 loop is CASSRGQGSYEQYF. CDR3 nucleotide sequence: TGTGCCAGCAGTAGAGGACAGGGCTCCTACGAGCAGTACTTC.

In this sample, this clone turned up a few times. CDR3 coding DNA: TGTGCCAGCCGCCAGGGGACGGGAGGCTACACCTTC. Protein: CASRQGTGGYTF. The V gene is TRBV6-5, the J gene TRBJ1-2; tentatively, D is TRBD1 (6 bases). CDR3 length: 12 residues. CDR1 and CDR2 (germline): MNHEY, SVGAGI. Trimming took off 8 bases at V and 8 bases at J, with 15 bases between the two ends.

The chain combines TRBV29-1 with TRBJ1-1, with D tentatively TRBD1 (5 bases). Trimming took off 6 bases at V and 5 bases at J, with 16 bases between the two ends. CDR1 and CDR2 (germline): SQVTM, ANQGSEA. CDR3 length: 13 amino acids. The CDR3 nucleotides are TGCAGCGTCTCATTGGGCGGGGGAACTGAAGCTTTCTTT. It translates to CSVSLGGGTEAFF.